A single sample gave rise to the 20 T cell receptor beta chains below, sequenced in a study of molecular identifiers for immune sequencing clone quantification. TCRdb processed the PCR reads anew with MiXCR; each CDR3 protein has one entry. The table shows just under 650,000 distinct CDR3 sequences, with roughly 21% occurring only once. Sequencing was performed on naive CD8+ T cells from blood, with Jurkat cell RNA spiked in. The subset here: FACS-sorted CD8+CD4-CCR7+CD45RA+ naive T cells. These receptors all stem from a human donor in good health. Some libraries in this study had Jurkat cell RNA spiked in.

There are many counts of this clonotype. The chain couples TRBV7-6 to TRBJ2-3; TRBD1 matches at 8 bases. The V gene's germline CDR1 is SGHVS and CDR2 FNYEAQ. V lost 0 bases to trimming and J lost 0 bases; unmatched junction nucleotides: 2. The CDR3 is made up of 16 amino acids. The CDR3 loop reads CASSLAWTGSTDTQYF. CDR3 bases: TGTGCCAGCAGCTTAGCCTGGACAGGGAGCACAGATACGCAGTATTTT.

A few counts support this clonotype. The chain is built from TRBV19 and TRBJ2-3, with D perhaps TRBD2 (6 bases). Trimming cost V 1 base and J 0 bases, with 8 bases left between them. CDR1 is LNHDA and CDR2 is SQIVND in the germline V gene (reference sequence). The CDR3 is 15 residues long. Written as DNA, the CDR3 is TGTGCCAGTAGTATAGTCGGGAGTAGCACAGATACGCAGTATTTT. This encodes CASSIVGSSTDTQYF. Combining the CDR3 with reference TRBV19 and TRBJ2-3 gives the whole variable domain DGGITQSPKYLFRKEGQNVTLSCEQNLNHDAMYWYRQDPGQGLRLIYYSQIVNDFQKGDIAEGYSVSREKKESFPLTVTSAQKNPTAFYLCASSIVGSSTDTQYFGPGTRLTVL.

The table lists this clonotype with many counts. V usage is TRBV29-1 and J usage is TRBJ2-2; D is unclear. The V and J ends lost 2 bases and 6 bases respectively, with 13 bases between them. CDR1 SQVTM and CDR2 ANQGSEA come from the germline V gene. The length of the CDR3 is 14 residues. The CDR3 region has the DNA TGCAGCGTTGAACTAAGTGTGGGTTCCGGGGAGCTGTTTTTT. Its protein product is CSVELSVGSGELFF.

Note on this clonotype: This could be a read error, since a much larger clone is one nucleotide away. The chain couples TRBV5-3 to TRBJ2-2; TRBD1 matches at 9 bases. TRBV5-3 is reported as an ORF; its role is uncertain. The ends lost 10 bases at V and 7 bases at J; junction bases unmatched: 17. This CDR3 comprises 16 residues. CDR3 amino acids: CACNKPTGGASGELFF. Here the CDR3 DNA reads TGTGCCTGCAACAAACCGACAGGGGGTGCGAGCGGGGAGCTGTTTTTT.

This clonotype was seen at least ten times. The chain combines TRBV28 with TRBJ2-7, with TRBD1 as a possible D gene (7 bases). The germline gives CDR1 MDHEN, CDR2 SYDVKM. CDR3 length: 17 amino acids. Trimming took off 3 bases at V and 0 bases at J, with 18 bases between the two ends. The CDR3 protein is CASSLTQGEAYSYEQYF. CDR3 DNA sequence: TGTGCCAGCAGTTTGACCCAGGGGGAGGCCTACTCCTACGAGCAGTACTTC.

The chain carries TRBV7-6 and TRBJ2-7; D is unresolved. The CDR3 contains 14 residues. Looked up from germline, CDR1 is SGHVS and CDR2 is FNYEAQ. The V end lost 1 base, the J end lost 6 bases, and 13 bases lay between the germline ends. CDR3 bases: TGTGCCAGCAGCTTAGAGGCTAGTCCGGGCGAGCAGTACTTC. Translation gives CASSLEASPGEQYF.

There are many counts of this clonotype. This rearrangement joins TRBV27 to TRBJ2-4; TRBD1 matches at 10 bases. There are 14 residues in the CDR3. Trimming at V came to 6 bases and at J to 3 bases, leaving 2 bases not matched to a gene. Germline assignment: CDR1 MNHEY and CDR2 SMNVEV (reference sequence). CDR3 loop: CASRGQGYKNIQYF. In DNA form, the CDR3 reads TGTGCCAGCAGGGGACAGGGGTACAAAAACATTCAGTACTTC.

This clonotype was found many times. The chain employs TRBV7-2 and TRBJ2-5; D gene unclear. Between the trimmed V and J ends, which lost 11 bases and 5 bases, there was a span of 18 bases. Germline V gives CDR1 SGHTA, CDR2 FQGNSA. The CDR3 spans 13 residues. CDR3: CAERPLFAETQYF. CDR3 sequence (DNA): TGTGCCGAAAGGCCCCTGTTCGCTGAGACCCAGTACTTC.

This clonotype has at least ten counts. J is TRBJ1-1 and V is TRBV9; D is uncertain. V was cut by 2 bases and J by 6 bases, with 17 bases left in between. This CDR3 has 15 amino acids. The V gene's germline CDR1 is SGDLS and CDR2 YYNGEE. This chain's CDR3 is CASSVLAPGGPEAFF. The DNA of the CDR3 is TGTGCCAGCAGCGTTCTGGCCCCCGGTGGGCCTGAAGCTTTCTTT.

This clonotype has at least ten counts. The rearrangement uses TRBV6-5 and TRBJ2-3; tentative D call: TRBD1 (5 bases). CDR1 MNHEY and CDR2 SVGAGI come from the germline V gene. The CDR3 has 13 amino acids. Trimming stripped 2 bases from V and 2 bases from J, with 5 bases between. The CDR3 sequence is CASSYGATDTQYF. Here the CDR3 DNA reads TGTGCCAGCAGTTACGGGGCCACAGATACGCAGTATTTT.

Ten or more counts support this clonotype. V usage is TRBV30 and J usage is TRBJ1-5; possible D gene TRBD1, 6 bases. This CDR3 is built from 15 residues. V was shortened by 0 bases and J by 6 bases, with 15 bases between the two germline ends. The germline V gene has CDR1 GTSNPN and CDR2 SVGIG (reference sequence). The CDR3 reads CAWSVGLGGGQPQHF. CDR3 coding DNA: TGTGCCTGGAGTGTAGGGTTGGGGGGCGGTCAGCCCCAGCATTTT.

This clonotype came up many times. The genes are TRBV6-2 or TRBV6-3 and TRBJ2-4; no clear D gene. Germline V gene data show CDR1 as MNHEY and CDR2 as SVGEGT. CDR3 length: 14 amino acids. The germline V and J ends were trimmed by 5 bases and 8 bases, with 16 bases remaining between them. CDR3 region: CASSPTPGFYIQYF. CDR3 sequence (DNA): TGTGCCAGCAGTCCTACTCCGGGTTTCTACATTCAGTACTTC.

This clonotype was detected a few times. J is TRBJ1-6 and V is TRBV4-1; no firm D call. The CDR3 is 16 residues long. V lost 0 bases to trimming and J lost 5 bases, with 11 bases between them. Germline CDR1 is MGHRA and CDR2 is YSYEKL. The CDR3 spells CASSQDSTWDNSPLHF. In nucleotides, the CDR3 is TGCGCCAGCAGCCAAGATAGCACTTGGGATAATTCACCCCTCCACTTT.

This clonotype has a count of ten or more. The chain combines TRBV7-9 with TRBJ2-5; TRBD1 matches at 11 bases. Per germline, CDR1 SEHNR and CDR2 FQNEAQ (reference sequence). The V gene end was trimmed by 3 bases and the J gene end by 2 bases; junction bases not matched to a gene: 5. The CDR3 length is 16 residues. The CDR3 nucleotides are TGTGCCAGCAGCTTCCAGGACAGGGGGCTTCAAGAGACCCAGTACTTC. This gives the protein CASSFQDRGLQETQYF. Based on the CDR3 plus reference TRBV7-9 and TRBJ2-5, the full variable domain is DTGVSQNPRHKITKRGQNVTFRCDPISEHNRLYWYRQTLGQGPEFLTYFQNEAQLEKSRLLSDRFSAERPKGSFSTLEIQRTEQGDSAMYLCASSFQDRGLQETQYFGPGTRLLVL.

Concerning this clonotype itself: A much larger clone lies a single base off, so this may be a read error. V usage is TRBV4-1 and J usage is TRBJ2-3, with D unresolved. The CDR3 has 16 amino acids. Germline V gives CDR1 MGHRA, CDR2 YSYEKL. The CDR3 DNA sequence: TGCGCCAGCAGGGTAACTATGACGGGTAGCACAGATACGCGGTATTTT. The encoded protein is CASRVTMTGSTDTRYF.

Regarding this clonotype: A read error may be the cause here, since a much bigger clone is one base away. The rearrangement links TRBV20-1 to TRBJ2-7; D remains ambiguous. Germline V CDR1 and CDR2: DFQATT, SNEGSKA (reference sequence). Deletions cut 6 bases from V and 0 bases from J, with 12 bases between. The CDR3 is made up of 13 amino acids. The CDR3 loop reads CSAKVVLSYEQYF. The CDR3 DNA reads as TGCAGTGCAAAAGTAGTACTCTCCTACGAGCAGTACTTC.

This clonotype was observed a handful of times. J is TRBJ1-4 and V is TRBV25-1, with D unresolved. The V gene lost 1 base and the J gene lost 8 bases, with 11 bases spanning the gap. CDR3 length: 14 residues. Germline lookup yields CDR1 MGHDK and CDR2 SYGVNS. The CDR3 DNA is TGTGCCAGCAGTGAATCTTCCTTGGAGGAAAAACTGTTTTTT. It specifies CASSESSLEEKLFF.

The chain uses TRBV4-1 and TRBJ2-3; 7 positions match TRBD2. Germline CDR1 is MGHRA and CDR2 is YSYEKL. This CDR3 is built from 18 residues. The V and J ends lost 0 bases and 0 bases, in that order; junction bases with no gene match: 9. CDR3 loop: CASSQDLLLAASTDTQYF. In nucleotides, the CDR3 is TGCGCCAGCAGCCAAGATCTACTTCTAGCGGCTAGCACAGATACGCAGTATTTT.

As to this clonotype: Being one base from a much bigger clone, this may be a read error. The rearrangement links TRBV20-1 to TRBJ2-7; D unclear. This CDR3 contains 11 residues. V lost 5 bases to trimming and J lost 4 bases, with 9 bases between them. The germline gives CDR1 DFQATT, CDR2 SNEGSKA (reference sequence). The CDR3 loop reads CSARIRYEQYF. The DNA of the CDR3 is TGCAGTGCTCGGATAAGGTACGAGCAGTACTTC.

This clonotype was seen at least ten times. V is TRBV7-3 and J is TRBJ2-3, with D hard to call. The CDR3 loop spans 13 amino acids. V dropped 4 bases and J dropped 5 bases, with 10 bases sitting between them. The germline V gene encodes CDR1 SGHTA and CDR2 FQGTGA. CDR3 DNA: TGTGCCAGCAGCTCCTTCTCGGGAGATACGCAGTATTTT. This sequence encodes CASSSFSGDTQYF.